This T cell receptor beta chain is from a study of shared clonotypes between healthy human individuals. Study-level information: Participating donors consisted of two women and a few men aged 18 to 49. For every donor, three CD4 naive, three CD4 memory, two CD8 naive and one CD8 memory plates were used. Findings of the study overall: Larger richness was generally estimated for naive than memory subsets.

The CDR3 contains 16 residues. Germline loops: CDR1 SEHNR, CDR2 FQNEAQ (reference sequence). Trimming removed 1 base from V and 2 bases from J; junction bases left unmatched: 7. As concerns this clone: Its antigen is still unknown.

The table came from immunoSEQ multiplex PCR; TCRdb's copy has only in-frame clones and leaves some out. This sample has about a million clones, with about 74% found just once. Division of CD4+ cells produced a CD45RA+ naive subset and a CD45RA-negative memory subset. V and J are TRBV7-9 and TRBJ2-7, with TRBD2 matching over 8 bases. Material for sequencing was memory CD4+ T cells sorted from blood. Indicated subset: CD45RA-negative fraction. This clonotype was obtained from a man aged 18 to 35 in good health. As DNA, the CDR3 is TGTGCCAGCAGCTTAGTCGGGAGGGCCAACGCCTACGAGCAGTACTTC. Translated, it gives CASSLVGRANAYEQYF.